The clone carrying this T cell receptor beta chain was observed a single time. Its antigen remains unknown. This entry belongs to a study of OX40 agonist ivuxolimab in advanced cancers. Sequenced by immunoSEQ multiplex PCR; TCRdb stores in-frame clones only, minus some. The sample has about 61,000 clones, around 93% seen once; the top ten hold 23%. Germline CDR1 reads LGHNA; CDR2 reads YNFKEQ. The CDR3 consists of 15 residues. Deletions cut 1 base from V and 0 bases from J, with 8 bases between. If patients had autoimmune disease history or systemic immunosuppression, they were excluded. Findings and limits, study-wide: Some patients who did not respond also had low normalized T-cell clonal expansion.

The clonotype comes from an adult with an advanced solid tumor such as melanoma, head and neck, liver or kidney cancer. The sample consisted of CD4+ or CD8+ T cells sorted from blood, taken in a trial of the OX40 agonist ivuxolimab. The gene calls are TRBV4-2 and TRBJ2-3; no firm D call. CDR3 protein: CASSQGTYSTDTQYF. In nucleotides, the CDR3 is TGTGCCAGCAGCCAAGGCACCTACAGCACAGATACGCAGTATTTT.